This T cell receptor beta chain originates from a study of long-term antiretroviral therapy in people with HIV. The study's findings and limits: Collection of the blood, which took place between about 2003 and 2017, possibly occurred under older ART regimens. Clones with expansion before ART led the repertoire at all time points.

Samples were assayed with immunoSEQ v3.0 at survey level. Assay used: immunoSEQ multiplex PCR; TCRdb lists only in-frame clones, some missing. The repertoire holds about 19,000 clones, with around nine tenths as singletons. A remark on this clone: The antigen is not known.

Researchers secured at least one pre-ART and at least two post-ART PBMC samples from each donor. The CDR3 sequence is 14 residues long. Germline V lookup: CDR1 MNHEY, CDR2 SVGAGI. The V gene end was trimmed by 4 bases and the J gene end by 10 bases; junction bases not matched to a gene: 12. The material was unsorted PBMCs, obtained 0.5 years after starting antiretroviral therapy. This clonotype was obtained from a middle-aged man with HIV. The chain links TRBV6-5 to TRBJ1-2; 7 positions agree with TRBD1. The CDR3 coding sequence is TGTGCCAGCAGTTCCCGACAGGGAGGATGGGACTACACCTTC. This translates into CASSSRQGGWDYTF.